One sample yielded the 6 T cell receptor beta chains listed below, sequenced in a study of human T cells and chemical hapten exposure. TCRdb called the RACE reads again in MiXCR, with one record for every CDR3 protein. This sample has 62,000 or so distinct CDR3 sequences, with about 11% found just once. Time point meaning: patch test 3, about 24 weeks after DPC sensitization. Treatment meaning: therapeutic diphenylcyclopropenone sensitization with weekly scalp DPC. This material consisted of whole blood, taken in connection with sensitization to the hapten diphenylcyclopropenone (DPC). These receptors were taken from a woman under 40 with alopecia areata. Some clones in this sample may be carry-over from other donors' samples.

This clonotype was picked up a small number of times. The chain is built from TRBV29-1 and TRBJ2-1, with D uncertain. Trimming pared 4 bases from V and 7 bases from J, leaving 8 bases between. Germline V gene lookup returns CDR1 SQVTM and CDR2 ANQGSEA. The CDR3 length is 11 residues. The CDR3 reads CSVVPKNEQFF. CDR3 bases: TGCAGCGTTGTTCCCAAGAATGAGCAGTTCTTC.

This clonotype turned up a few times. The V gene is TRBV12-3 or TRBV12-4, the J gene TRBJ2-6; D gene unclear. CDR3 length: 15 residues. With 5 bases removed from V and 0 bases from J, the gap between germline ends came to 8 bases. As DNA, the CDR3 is TGTGCCAGCAGTGGAACACTCTCTGGGGCCAACGTCCTGACTTTC. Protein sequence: CASSGTLSGANVLTF.

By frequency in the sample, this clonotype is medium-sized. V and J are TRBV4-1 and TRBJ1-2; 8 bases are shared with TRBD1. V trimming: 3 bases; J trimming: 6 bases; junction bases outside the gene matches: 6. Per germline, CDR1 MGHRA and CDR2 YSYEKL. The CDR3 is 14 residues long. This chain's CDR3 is CASSQTDRDHGYTF. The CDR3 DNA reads TGCGCCAGCAGCCAGACGGACAGGGATCATGGCTACACCTTC.

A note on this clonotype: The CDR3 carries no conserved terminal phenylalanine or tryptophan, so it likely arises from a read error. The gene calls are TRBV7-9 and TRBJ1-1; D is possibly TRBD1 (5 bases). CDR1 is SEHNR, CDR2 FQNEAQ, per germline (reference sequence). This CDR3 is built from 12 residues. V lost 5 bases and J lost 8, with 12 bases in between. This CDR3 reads CASSGGRREAFL. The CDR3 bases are TGTGCCAGCAGCGGGGGTAGGAGAGAAGCTTTCCTT.

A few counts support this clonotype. The chain's CDR3 is CASSLGIAEYTDTQYF. The CDR3 DNA sequence: TGCGCCAGCAGCTTGGGAATAGCGGAGTACACAGATACGCAGTATTTT. J is TRBJ2-3 and V is TRBV5-1; tentatively, D is TRBD2 (6 bases). The CDR3 runs to 16 residues. The ends were cut back, 0 bases at V and 2 bases at J, with 13 bases in the middle. The V gene's germline CDR1 is SGHRS and CDR2 YFSETQ.

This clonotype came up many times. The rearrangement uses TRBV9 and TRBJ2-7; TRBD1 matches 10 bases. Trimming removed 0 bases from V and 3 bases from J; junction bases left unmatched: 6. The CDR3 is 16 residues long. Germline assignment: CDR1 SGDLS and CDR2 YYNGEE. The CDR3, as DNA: TGTGCCAGCAGCGTAGCTCCAGGGACAGGGGACTACGAGCAGTACTTC. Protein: CASSVAPGTGDYEQYF.